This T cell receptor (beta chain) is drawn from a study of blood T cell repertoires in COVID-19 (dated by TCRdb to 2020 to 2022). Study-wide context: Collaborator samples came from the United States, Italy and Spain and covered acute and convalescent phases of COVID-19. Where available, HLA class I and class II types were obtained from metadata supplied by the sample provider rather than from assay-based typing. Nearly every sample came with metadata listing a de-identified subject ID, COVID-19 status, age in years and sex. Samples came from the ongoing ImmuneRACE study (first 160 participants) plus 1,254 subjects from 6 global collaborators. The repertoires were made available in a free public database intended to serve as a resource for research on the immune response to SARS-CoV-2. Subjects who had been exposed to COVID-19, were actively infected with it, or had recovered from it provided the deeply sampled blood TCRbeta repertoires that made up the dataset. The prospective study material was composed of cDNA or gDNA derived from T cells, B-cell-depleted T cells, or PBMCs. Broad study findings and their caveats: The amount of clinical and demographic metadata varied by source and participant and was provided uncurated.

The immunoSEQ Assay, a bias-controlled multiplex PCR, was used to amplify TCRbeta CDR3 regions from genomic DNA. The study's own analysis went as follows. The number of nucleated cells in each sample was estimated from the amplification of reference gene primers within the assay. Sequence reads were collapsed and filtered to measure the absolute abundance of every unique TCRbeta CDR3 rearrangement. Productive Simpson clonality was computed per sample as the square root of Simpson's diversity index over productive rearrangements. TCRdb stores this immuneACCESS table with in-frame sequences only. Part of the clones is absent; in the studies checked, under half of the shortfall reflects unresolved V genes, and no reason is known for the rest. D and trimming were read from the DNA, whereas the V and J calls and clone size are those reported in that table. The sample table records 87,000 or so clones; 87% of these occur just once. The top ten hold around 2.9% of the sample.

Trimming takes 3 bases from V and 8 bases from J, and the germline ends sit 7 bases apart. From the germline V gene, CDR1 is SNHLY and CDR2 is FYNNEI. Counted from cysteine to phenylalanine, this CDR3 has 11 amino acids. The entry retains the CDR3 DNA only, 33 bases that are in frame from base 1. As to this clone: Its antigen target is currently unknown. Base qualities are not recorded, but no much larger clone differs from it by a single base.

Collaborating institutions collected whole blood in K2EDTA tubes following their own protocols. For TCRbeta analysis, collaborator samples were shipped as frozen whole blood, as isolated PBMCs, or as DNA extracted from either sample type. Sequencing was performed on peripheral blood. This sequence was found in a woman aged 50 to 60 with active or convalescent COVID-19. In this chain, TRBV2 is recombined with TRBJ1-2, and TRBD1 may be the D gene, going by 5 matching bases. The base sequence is TGTGCCAGCAGTGACGGGGGGGGCTACACCTTC. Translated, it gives CASSDGGGYTF.